Below are 26 T cell receptor beta chains sequenced from a single sample in a study of early T cells in non-severe SARS-CoV-2 infection. In TCRdb, the 5' RACE reads were re-called with MiXCR into one record per CDR3 protein. The sample lists around 33,000 distinct CDR3 sequences; 5.5% to 8% were seen once. The sample consisted of whole blood. All receptors come from an adult who was a healthcare worker with PCR-confirmed SARS-CoV-2 infection or an uninfected control (not recorded which).

This clonotype appeared a few times. J is TRBJ1-2 and V is TRBV5-1; D call uncertain. Per germline, CDR1 SGHRS and CDR2 YFSETQ. Trimming pared 1 base from V and 4 bases from J, leaving 5 bases between. The CDR3 has 12 residues. The DNA of the CDR3 is TGCGCCAGCAGCTTGCCCCCCTATGGCTACACCTTC. This gives the protein CASSLPPYGYTF.

This clonotype was seen repeatedly, ten times or more. The CDR3 bases are TGTGCCAGCATACCCGGCTTCTCCTACAATGAGCAGTTCTTC. This translates into CASIPGFSYNEQFF. The chain couples TRBV28 to TRBJ2-1; the D is unclear. V lost 7 bases and J 0 bases, leaving 10 bases between the germline ends. The CDR3 spans 14 residues. Germline lookup yields CDR1 MDHEN and CDR2 SYDVKM.

This clonotype has a count of ten or more. V gene TRBV6-6 combines with J gene TRBJ2-7; D gene unclear. Germline V gives CDR1 MNHNY, CDR2 SVGAGI (reference sequence). CDR3 length: 11 amino acids. V lost 2 bases and J 4 bases, leaving 3 bases between the germline ends. The CDR3 nucleotides read TGTGCCAGCAGTTACGAGTACGAGCAGTACTTC. This translates into CASSYEYEQYF.

A remark on this clonotype: One end of the junction is discordant with germline, which a read error may explain. The V call is TRBV4-1, the J call TRBJ2-3; D perhaps matches TRBD1 (5 bases). The CDR3 runs 15 residues. CDR1 is MGHRA, CDR2 YSYEKL, per germline. CDR3 coding DNA: TGCGCCAGCGGCCAAATTGACAGCTACACAGATACGCAGTATTTT. This gives the protein CASGQIDSYTDTQYF.

This clonotype was found many times. This sequence joins TRBV20-1 and TRBJ2-1; D ambiguous. Between the trimmed V and J ends, which lost 2 bases and 9 bases, there was a span of 14 bases. CDR1 DFQATT and CDR2 SNEGSKA come from the germline V gene (reference sequence). The CDR3 covers 13 residues. CDR3 amino acids: CSARSQLRSEQFF. CDR3 sequence (DNA): TGCAGTGCTAGATCTCAGTTGCGTTCTGAGCAGTTCTTC.

This clonotype has ten or more counts. The rearrangement uses TRBV19 and TRBJ2-7, with D unclear. The germline V gene has CDR1 LNHDA and CDR2 SQIVND (reference sequence). The V and J ends lost 4 bases and 5 bases respectively, with 18 bases between them. The CDR3 length is 15 residues. The DNA of the CDR3 is TGTGCCAGTAGTAGAGACGGGTCCTCGGTGGACGAGCAGTACTTC. This codes for CASSRDGSSVDEQYF.

Worth noting for this clonotype: A junction boundary mismatches the germline segment, possibly from a read error. V usage is TRBV12-3 or TRBV12-4 and J usage is TRBJ1-1, with D maybe TRBD1 (5 bases). CDR3 size: 11 residues. This chain's CDR3 is CASSFDREVFF. The CDR3 DNA follows: TGTGCCAGCAGCTTCGACAGAGAAGTTTTCTTT.

This clonotype was detected many times. This chain connects TRBV11-2 to TRBJ1-2, with D tentatively TRBD1 (5 bases). V lost 5 bases to trimming and J lost 5 bases, with 21 bases between them. The CDR3 extends over 16 amino acids. Looked up from germline, CDR1 is SGHAT and CDR2 is FQNNGV. In nucleotides, the CDR3 is TGTGCCAGCAGCAGATACGGGACGGATTTTTTTTATGGCTACACCTTC. Translating it yields CASSRYGTDFFYGYTF.

This clonotype was seen at least ten times. CDR3 sequence: CASSQGDKGLAVEEQYF. The CDR3, as DNA: TGTGCCAGCAGCCAAGGAGATAAGGGACTAGCGGTGGAGGAGCAGTACTTC. J is TRBJ2-7 and V is TRBV14; 11 positions agree with TRBD2. The germline gives CDR1 SGHDN, CDR2 FVKESK. V was pared by 1 base and J by 7 bases, with 12 bases of the junction left unmatched. CDR3 length equals 17 residues.

This clonotype has a handful of counts. The rearrangement links TRBV28 to TRBJ1-1, with TRBD1 as a possible D gene (5 bases). The CDR3 covers 13 residues. Trimming took 8 bases from V and 1 from J, leaving 11 bases between them. The V gene's germline CDR1 is MDHEN and CDR2 SYDVKM. The CDR3 nucleotides are TGTGCCAGCCGACCGGGACGGAACACTGAAGCTTTCTTT. Translating it yields CASRPGRNTEAFF. The full variable domain, completed using reference TRBV28 and TRBJ1-1, is DVKVTQSSRYLVKRTGEKVFLECVQDMDHENMFWYRQDPGLGLRLIYFSYDVKMKEKGDIPEGYSVSREKKERFSLILESASTNQTSMYLCASRPGRNTEAFFGQGTRLTVV.

This clonotype was found many times. The gene calls are TRBV6-1 and TRBJ2-2, with 9 nucleotides matching TRBD1. The CDR3 extends over 15 amino acids. V shed 1 base, J shed 3 bases, and the junction held 0 bases outside the gene matches. Germline V gene data show CDR1 as MNHNS and CDR2 as SASEGT. CDR3 coding DNA: TGTGCCAGCAGTGAAGGGACAGGGGACACCGGGGAGCTGTTTTTT. It yields the protein CASSEGTGDTGELFF.

V usage is TRBV11-2 and J usage is TRBJ2-2, with a possible D match to TRBD2 (5 bases). Germline V lookup: CDR1 SGHAT, CDR2 FQNNGV. V lost 0 bases to trimming and J lost 0 bases, with 11 bases between them. The CDR3 runs to 17 residues. CDR3 protein: CASSLDVRAANTGELFF. The CDR3 region has the DNA TGTGCCAGCAGCTTAGATGTTAGAGCGGCGAACACCGGGGAGCTGTTTTTT.

The V gene is TRBV30, the J gene TRBJ1-4, with TRBD1 as a possible D gene (6 bases). Germline CDR1 GTSNPN, CDR2 SVGIG (reference sequence). V lost 2 bases to trimming and J lost 4 bases, with 8 bases between them. CDR3 size: 13 residues. The CDR3 reads CAWSRGGNEKLFF. The CDR3, as DNA: TGTGCCTGGAGTCGAGGGGGTAATGAAAAACTGTTTTTT. The full variable domain, its missing parts supplied by reference TRBV30 and TRBJ1-4, is SQTIHQWPATLVQPVGSPLSLECTVEGTSNPNLYWYRQAAGRGLQLLFYSVGIGQISSEVPQNLSASRPQDRQFILSSKKLLLSDSGFYLCAWSRGGNEKLFFGSGTQLSVL.

This clonotype was seen many times. The J gene is TRBJ1-5, the V gene TRBV2; 11 bases are shared with TRBD1. Germline V gene data show CDR1 as SNHLY and CDR2 as FYNNEI. The J segment lost 5 bases and the V segment lost 8 bases, leaving 2 bases of the junction unmatched. The CDR3 extends over 13 amino acids. The CDR3 sequence is CASGQGAYQPQHF. For the CDR3, the DNA is TGTGCCAGCGGACAGGGGGCCTATCAGCCCCAGCATTTT.

This clonotype was recorded many times. The chain recombines TRBV25-1 with TRBJ2-2; 8 bases map to TRBD1. There are 15 residues in the CDR3. The junction had 5 bases not matched to a gene; V was cut back by 8 bases and J by 0 bases. Germline V CDR1 and CDR2: MGHDK, SYGVNS. The CDR3 DNA follows: TGTGCCAGCTGGTCAGGGGGCTCGAACACCGGGGAGCTGTTTTTT. This sequence encodes CASWSGGSNTGELFF.

By share, this clonotype ranks as medium-sized. The chain is built from TRBV11-2 and TRBJ2-1, with D possibly being TRBD2 (5 bases). Trimming removed 4 bases at V and 2 bases at J, with 15 bases between. CDR1 SGHAT and CDR2 FQNNGV come from the germline V gene. The length of the CDR3 is 16 residues. DNA for the CDR3: TGTGCCAGCAGCTACCGTCTAGCTACTGCCTACAATGAGCAGTTCTTC. Translating gives CASSYRLATAYNEQFF. Complete variable domain (other parts from reference TRBV11-2 and TRBJ2-1): EAGVAQSPRYKIIEKRQSVAFWCNPISGHATLYWYQQILGQGPKLLIQFQNNGVVDDSQLPKDRFSAERLKGVDSTLKIQPAKLEDSAVYLCASSYRLATAYNEQFFGPGTRLTVL.

This clonotype was seen at least ten times. The V call is TRBV7-2, the J call TRBJ1-1; D remains unclear. The CDR3 contains 12 residues. V gave up 0 bases and J gave up 6 bases, with 5 bases separating them. Germline V gives CDR1 SGHTA, CDR2 FQGNSA. The CDR3 spells CASSLAAAEAFF. CDR3 sequence (DNA): TGTGCCAGCAGCTTAGCGGCAGCTGAAGCTTTCTTT.

The chain uses TRBV7-2 and TRBJ2-1; D gene ambiguous. CDR3 length: 15 amino acids. Trimming left V 1 base short and J 10 bases short, with 17 bases between. Per germline, CDR1 SGHTA and CDR2 FQGNSA. This CDR3 reads CASSLGLTPTTEQFF. The DNA of the CDR3 is TGTGCCAGCAGCTTAGGACTGACTCCAACCACGGAGCAGTTCTTC.

A single count supports this clonotype. This chain joins TRBV27 and TRBJ2-2; 11 nucleotides match TRBD2. V lost 5 bases and J lost 6; bases outside the gene matches: 5. CDR3 length: 15 residues. The germline V gene has CDR1 MNHEY and CDR2 SMNVEV (reference sequence). CDR3 DNA sequence: TGTGCCAGCAGTATAGCGGGAGGGCCCCCCGGGGAGCTGTTTTTT. It translates to CASSIAGGPPGELFF.

This clonotype appeared many times. One end of the junction fails to match germline, which may point to a read error. V is TRBV9 and J is TRBJ2-3; TRBD2 agrees at 9 bases. The CDR3 consists of 13 residues. Germline lookup yields CDR1 SGDLS and CDR2 YYNGEE. In DNA form, the CDR3 reads TGTGCCAGTAGCGGGAGCAGCACAGATACGCAGTATTTT. It specifies CASSGSSTDTQYF.

This clonotype was seen repeatedly, ten times or more. This CDR3 is CASSLTSGRSIGELFF. The CDR3 nucleotides read TGTGCCAGCAGCTTGACTAGCGGGAGGTCTATCGGGGAGCTGTTTTTT. The chain is built from TRBV11-2 and TRBJ2-2; 13 positions agree with TRBD2. With 3 bases clipped from V and 7 bases from J, the junction kept 5 bases outside the gene matches. This CDR3 has 16 residues. Germline CDR1 and CDR2: SGHAT and FQNNGV.

This clonotype was counted many times. This chain connects TRBV28 to TRBJ1-6; weak D call: TRBD1 (6 bases). V was cut by 6 bases and J by 14 bases, with 20 bases left in between. Per the germline V gene, CDR1 is MDHEN and CDR2 is SYDVKM. The CDR3 runs to 14 residues. The CDR3 region is CASSLGGAWESLHF. DNA for the CDR3: TGTGCCAGCAGCTTAGGGGGGGCGTGGGAGTCCCTCCACTTT. Full variable domain (rest looked up from reference TRBV28 and TRBJ1-6): DVKVTQSSRYLVKRTGEKVFLECVQDMDHENMFWYRQDPGLGLRLIYFSYDVKMKEKGDIPEGYSVSREKKERFSLILESASTNQTSMYLCASSLGGAWESLHFGNGTRLTVT.

This clonotype was found many times. The genes are TRBV4-1 and TRBJ2-1, with 7 bases lining up with TRBD2. Looked up from germline, CDR1 is MGHRA and CDR2 is YSYEKL. The J segment lost 5 bases and the V segment lost 0 bases, leaving 7 bases of the junction unmatched. The CDR3 has 16 amino acids. The CDR3 region has the DNA TGCGCCAGCAGCCAAGAAGCGGGATTCGGGCACAATGAGCAGTTCTTC. It yields the protein CASSQEAGFGHNEQFF.

In its sample, this clonotype was seen a few times. V is TRBV4-1 and J is TRBJ2-5, with TRBD2 identical over 8 bases. Germline CDR1 MGHRA, CDR2 YSYEKL. V lost 0 bases and J lost 5; bases outside the gene matches: 8. The CDR3 runs 16 residues. As DNA, the CDR3 is TGCGCCAGCAGCCAAGATCATGGTAGCGGGATCGAGACCCAGTACTTC. It yields the protein CASSQDHGSGIETQYF.

The chain employs TRBV29-1 and TRBJ2-7, with D tentatively TRBD1 or TRBD2 (5 bases each). There are 13 residues in the CDR3. Per the germline V gene, CDR1 is SQVTM and CDR2 is ANQGSEA. With 1 base removed from V and 2 bases from J, the gap between germline ends came to 9 bases. CDR3 in DNA: TGCAGCGTTGAAGGGGACGGAACCTACGAGCAGTACTTC. Its protein product is CSVEGDGTYEQYF.

At least ten counts were recorded for this clonotype. CDR3 nucleotides: TGTGCCAGCAGCTTAGTAGGTATAGCGGCCTACGAGCAGTACTTC. It codes for CASSLVGIAAYEQYF. This sequence joins TRBV7-2 and TRBJ2-7, with D perhaps TRBD2 (6 bases). This CDR3 is 15 amino acids long. Germline V gives CDR1 SGHTA, CDR2 FQGNSA. V was trimmed by 1 base and J by 2 bases, leaving 12 bases between them.